This TCR beta chain originates from a study of T cell responses to AZD1222 COVID-19 vaccine (dated by TCRdb to the early 2020s). Concerning the study at large: TCR sequencing covered some 250 trial participants: 200 to 220 given two doses of AZD1222 and 26 given two doses of MenACWY control vaccine. Trial participants were enrolled by age into subgroups of 18-55, 56-69 and 70-plus years, and around 150, 28 and 57 TCR-sequenced participants, respectively, were included in these subgroups.

The CDR3 regions of human TCRbeta chains were subjected to immunosequencing. Processing in the source paper ran as follows. Repertoire TCRs were matched against a reference library of SARS-CoV-2-specific TCRs generated with the MIRA antigen-specificity platform. Breadth was defined as the fraction of unique TCRs that were SARS-CoV-2-associated. Depth was defined as the fraction of total T cells that were SARS-CoV-2-associated. Using the MIRA data, each spike-specific TCR was assigned both to the spike region to which the TCR was reactive and to a CD4 or CD8 class. Log10-transformed breadth and depth values were compared by one-way ANOVA with Sidak's multiple comparisons tests. TCRdb took this table from immuneACCESS and kept in-frame rearrangements with V and J called. Such tables lack part of the clones; where checked against another copy, unresolved V genes explain under half of the gap, and the rest is unexplained. The V and J calls and clone size come from that table; D and trimming were worked out from the DNA. The sample yields about 100,000 clones; roughly 92% were counted once. Around 8.4% of the sample lies in the top ten.

Comments on this clone: It has no known antigen specificity. The sample holds no much larger clone one base away, and base qualities are not on file.

From a lookup of the germline V gene, CDR1 and CDR2 are SGDLS and YYNGEE. There are 16 amino acids in the CDR3, from cysteine to phenylalanine inclusive. The kept DNA is CDR3 alone, 48 bases in frame from the first base. V is trimmed back by 3 bases and J by 4 bases, and the junction contains 7 bases that no gene match accounts for. Beyond this particular receptor, the publication reports: In the small 56-69-year group, the increase in depth fell short of significance, most likely because of low power. Reportedly, almost half of the unique spike-specific TCRs recognized epitopes lying outside the regions that are mutated in the B.1.351 and B.1.1.7 variants. A significant rise in spike-specific TCR breadth and depth was observed after two AZD1222 doses relative to day 0 and relative to MenACWY recipients. Conclusions about previously exposed vaccinees were limited because only six AZD1222 recipients were SARS-CoV-2 seropositive at baseline. Because no samples from the day 14 peak response were available, repertoires could be characterized only after the peak T cell response. The whole spike protein was spanned by vaccine-associated CD4 TCRs, and dominant responses were seen in regions 160-218 and 743-854. Participants were mostly white British and included more females than males, and it was suggested by the authors that clonal diversity may have been underestimated.

What the time point label conveys for this sample: about 28 days (+/-7) after the second vaccine dose. AZD1222 recipients whose second dose came at about 4 weeks and those whose second dose came at about 12 weeks were combined into one group, since spike-specific TCR depth and breadth did not differ between the two schedules. Vaccinee samples came from UK trials COV001 and COV002, including a single-blind randomized controlled phase 2/3 trial of AZD1222 (ChAdOx1 nCoV-19) in healthy adults. For TCRbeta chain sequencing, PBMC samples from trial participants were taken at day 0 and at day 28 after the second dose.

The source is an adult who received the AZD1222 COVID-19 vaccine. Sample: peripheral blood, taken 28 days after the second AZD1222 dose. The chain is made from TRBV9 and TRBJ2-2; 9 central nucleotides agree with TRBD1. The nucleotide sequence reads TGTGCCAGCAGCGGACCGGGACAGGGTTTCACCGGGGAGCTGTTTTTT. Its amino acids are CASSGPGQGFTGELFF.